The 23 T cell receptor beta chains in this list originate from one sample, sequenced in a study of siplizumab effects on memory and regulatory T cells. This table comes from immunoSEQ multiplex PCR, and its TCRdb copy is limited to in-frame clones, with some not included. The sample has 85,000 to 130,000 clones; 93% are singletons. The sample taken for sequencing was Tregs sorted from blood. The receptors come from a human donor in good health.

CDR3 in amino acids: CASSPPGQAYNEQFF. The CDR3 coding sequence is TGTGCCAGCAGCCCGCCGGGACAGGCATACAATGAGCAGTTCTTC. J is TRBJ2-1 and V is TRBV4-2, with 8 nucleotides matching TRBD1. This CDR3 has 15 residues. The V and J ends lost 4 bases and 4 bases, in that order; junction bases with no gene match: 6. CDR1 LGHNA and CDR2 YNFKEQ come from the germline V gene.

The chain joins TRBV5-1 to TRBJ2-3; weak D call: TRBD2 (5 bases). Germline V gene sequence: CDR1 SGHRS, CDR2 YFSETQ. The CDR3 spans 14 residues. Trimming took 4 bases from V and 6 from J, leaving 15 bases between them. The CDR3 loop is CASSQDWFGDTQYF. The CDR3 bases are TGCGCCAGCAGCCAGGACTGGTTTGGGGATACGCAGTATTTT.

This clone appeared once. V and J are TRBV15 and TRBJ2-7; 7 nucleotides align to TRBD2. J was trimmed by 3 bases and V by 5 bases; bases with no gene match: 1. Germline V gives CDR1 LNHNV, CDR2 YYDKDF (reference sequence). The CDR3 is 12 residues long. CDR3: CATSGGSYEQYF. CDR3 coding DNA: TGTGCCACCAGCGGCGGGAGCTACGAGCAGTACTTC.

The chain carries TRBV7-9 and TRBJ2-5, with TRBD1 as a possible D gene (5 bases). V dropped 2 bases and J dropped 4 bases, with 14 bases sitting between them. Germline CDR1 reads SEHNR; CDR2 reads FQNEAQ (reference sequence). This CDR3 spans 15 amino acids. The CDR3 sequence is CASSLWVQGRETQYF. CDR3 DNA sequence: TGTGCCAGCAGCTTATGGGTGCAGGGCAGAGAGACCCAGTACTTC.

The J gene is TRBJ2-4, the V gene TRBV6-5, with no clear D. The V gene lost 2 bases and the J gene lost 9 bases, with 11 bases spanning the gap. Germline V gene lookup returns CDR1 MNHEY and CDR2 SVGAGI. This CDR3 comprises 13 residues. The CDR3 loop reads CASSYRTRRIQYF. The CDR3 coding sequence is TGTGCCAGCAGTTACCGGACCAGGCGCATTCAGTACTTC.

This sequence joins TRBV29-1 and TRBJ1-1, with 7 nucleotides matching TRBD1. CDR3 size: 13 residues. V lost 4 bases to trimming and J lost 3 bases; unmatched junction nucleotides: 5. The germline gives CDR1 SQVTM, CDR2 ANQGSEA. CDR3 nucleotides: TGCAGCGTTGGCAAGGGGGCAGACACTGAAGCTTTCTTT. It yields the protein CSVGKGADTEAFF.

This sequence joins TRBV10-3 and TRBJ1-1, with D perhaps TRBD1 (5 bases). CDR3 length: 14 amino acids. V was cut by 4 bases and J by 5 bases, with 14 bases left in between. The germline CDR1 and CDR2 sequences are ENHRY and SYGVKD. CDR3 protein: CAISGDVKGTEAFF. The CDR3 coding sequence is TGTGCCATCAGTGGGGATGTCAAGGGGACTGAAGCTTTCTTT.

The rearrangement joins TRBV6-1 to TRBJ2-7; no clear D. Trimming took 6 bases from V and 9 from J, leaving 18 bases between them. Germline CDR1 reads MNHNS; CDR2 reads SASEGT. The CDR3 is made up of 13 amino acids. CDR3 amino acids: CASSASVPWGQYF. DNA for the CDR3: TGTGCCAGCAGCGCCTCGGTCCCATGGGGGCAGTACTTC.

The CDR3 sequence: CASSSRGKGEEKLFF. Written as DNA, the CDR3 is TGTGCCAGCAGTTCCCGGGGGAAAGGGGAGGAAAAACTGTTTTTT. The gene calls are TRBV27 and TRBJ1-4; D might be TRBD1 (5 bases). The CDR3 runs to 15 residues. Deletions cut 4 bases from V and 8 bases from J, with 17 bases between. Germline CDR1 reads MNHEY; CDR2 reads SMNVEV (reference sequence).

This rearrangement joins TRBV12-2 to TRBJ2-7. TRBV12-2 is noted as a pseudogene. This CDR3 region has 12 residues. The CDR3 protein is CASRSNPVEQYF. The CDR3 DNA follows: TGTGCAAGTCGCTCCAATCCTGTCGAGCAGTACTTC.

CDR3 protein: CATSIGTAATF. Written as DNA, the CDR3 is TGTGCCACCAGCATCGGGACCGCGGCCACCTTC. The chain uses TRBV15 and TRBJ1-2; D might be TRBD1 (5 bases). V was clipped by 4 bases and J by 13 bases, with 13 bases between them. The germline V gene has CDR1 LNHNV and CDR2 YYDKDF (reference sequence). This CDR3 has 11 amino acids.

V is TRBV15 and J is TRBJ2-3; 12 nucleotides align to TRBD2. In germline, CDR1 is LNHNV, CDR2 YYDKDF (reference sequence). The V gene end was trimmed by 4 bases and the J gene end by 7 bases; junction bases not matched to a gene: 9. This CDR3 is 16 amino acids long. The CDR3 here is CATSKSLAGGQHTQYF. Here the CDR3 DNA reads TGTGCCACCAGCAAGTCCCTAGCGGGAGGGCAGCATACGCAGTATTTT.

This sequence joins TRBV4-2 and TRBJ2-3; D might be TRBD1 or TRBD2, each matching 5 bases. This CDR3 is built from 15 residues. Germline-derived CDR1 and CDR2 are LGHNA and YNFKEQ. V was trimmed by 0 bases and J by 4 bases, leaving 11 bases between them. This CDR3 reads CASSQDLLGADTQYF. The CDR3 DNA sequence: TGTGCCAGCAGCCAAGACCTACTAGGGGCAGATACGCAGTATTTT.

The chain couples TRBV9 to TRBJ2-1, with D possibly being TRBD1 or TRBD2 (5 bases each). Germline V gene data show CDR1 as SGDLS and CDR2 as YYNGEE. V was cut by 4 bases and J by 2 bases, with 10 bases left in between. The CDR3 is 14 residues long. CDR3 residues: CASSKGRAYNEQFF. CDR3 nucleotide sequence: TGTGCCAGCAGCAAGGGACGAGCCTACAATGAGCAGTTCTTC. Drawing the rest from reference TRBV9 and TRBJ2-1, the complete variable domain is DSGVTQTPKHLITATGQRVTLRCSPRSGDLSVYWYQQSLDQGLQFLIQYYNGEERAKGNILERFSAQQFPDLHSELNLSSLELGDSALYFCASSKGRAYNEQFFGPGTRLTVL.

This sequence joins TRBV6-1 and TRBJ2-5, with 10 bases identical to TRBD1. The germline CDR1 and CDR2 sequences are MNHNS and SASEGT. CDR3 length equals 13 residues. Trimming at V came to 8 bases and at J to 5 bases, leaving 5 bases not matched to a gene. The DNA for the CDR3 is TGTGCCAGCCGGGACAGGGGTACCGAGACCCAGTACTTC. Its translation: CASRDRGTETQYF.

This chain uses TRBV2 with TRBJ1-6, with 12 bases fitting TRBD1. Looked up from germline, CDR1 is SNHLY and CDR2 is FYNNEI. V was clipped by 7 bases and J by 2 bases; unmatched bases: 9. The CDR3 extends over 18 amino acids. The CDR3 here is CASKPGQGAGTYNSPLHF. CDR3 sequence (DNA): TGTGCCAGCAAACCGGGACAGGGGGCTGGAACCTATAATTCACCCCTCCACTTT. Drawing the rest from reference TRBV2 and TRBJ1-6, the complete variable domain is EPEVTQTPSHQVTQMGQEVILRCVPISNHLYFYWYRQILGQKVEFLVSFYNNEISEKSEIFDDQFSVERPDGSNFTLKIRSTKLEDSAMYFCASKPGQGAGTYNSPLHFGNGTRLTVT.

The J gene is TRBJ1-2, the V gene TRBV4-2; D might be TRBD1 (5 bases). Germline V gene data show CDR1 as LGHNA and CDR2 as YNFKEQ. Between the trimmed V and J ends, which lost 0 bases and 3 bases, there was a span of 14 bases. This CDR3 has 16 residues. CDR3 protein: CASSQDRRGRDYGYTF. The CDR3 DNA sequence: TGTGCCAGCAGCCAAGATAGGAGGGGTCGGGACTATGGCTACACCTTC.

This chain connects TRBV29-1 to TRBJ1-3; 7 bases agree with TRBD1. Per the germline V gene, CDR1 is SQVTM and CDR2 is ANQGSEA. This CDR3 comprises 14 residues. V was clipped by 3 bases and J by 1 base; unmatched bases: 3. The CDR3 loop is CSVELRGSGNTIYF. The CDR3, as DNA: TGCAGCGTTGAGCTCAGGGGGTCTGGAAACACCATATATTTT.

V gene TRBV29-1 combines with J gene TRBJ2-7; TRBD2 might be the D (5 bases). This CDR3 is 15 amino acids long. The germline V gene encodes CDR1 SQVTM and CDR2 ANQGSEA. Trimming pared 6 bases from V and 3 bases from J, leaving 21 bases between. Here the CDR3 DNA reads TGCAGCGTGGAGAAAGGGTTGGGCCGGGACTACGAGCAGTACTTC. This sequence encodes CSVEKGLGRDYEQYF.

This clone was seen just once. The CDR3 region is CASSQGLETGGNYGYTF. CDR3 nucleotides: TGTGCCAGCAGCCAAGGTCTGGAGACAGGGGGCAACTATGGCTACACCTTC. V is TRBV4-2 and J is TRBJ1-2, with 10 bases aligning to TRBD1. The ends lost 1 base at V and 2 bases at J; junction bases unmatched: 7. Germline CDR1 and CDR2: LGHNA and YNFKEQ. The length of the CDR3 is 17 residues.

This clone is a singleton in its sample. This chain uses TRBV7-9 with TRBJ1-4; D gene ambiguous. Trimming removed 4 bases at V and 8 bases at J, with 5 bases between. This CDR3 contains 11 residues. CDR1 is SEHNR and CDR2 is FQNEAQ in the germline V gene (reference sequence). CDR3 region: CASSSTEKLFF. CDR3 in DNA: TGTGCCAGCAGCTCGACAGAAAAACTGTTTTTT.

The chain joins TRBV7-9 to TRBJ2-7, with TRBD1 matching 8 bases. V dropped 4 bases and J dropped 4; count of bases not matched to a gene: 6. The CDR3 loop spans 14 amino acids. Germline V lookup: CDR1 SEHNR, CDR2 FQNEAQ (reference sequence). Here the CDR3 reads CASSSRTGPYEQYF. CDR3 DNA: TGTGCCAGCAGCTCCCGGACAGGGCCGTACGAGCAGTACTTC.

This chain uses TRBV4-1 with TRBJ2-3; 8 positions agree with TRBD1. V dropped 5 bases and J dropped 4; count of bases not matched to a gene: 8. Germline V gives CDR1 MGHRA, CDR2 YSYEKL. This CDR3 comprises 15 residues. The CDR3 coding sequence is TGCGCCAGCAGCGGCCGGACAGGGTTCGCAGATACGCAGTATTTT. Residues: CASSGRTGFADTQYF.